Sequencing of this TCR beta chain was carried out in a study of blood T cell repertoires in COVID-19. Germline values: CDR1 LNHDA, CDR2 SQIVND (reference sequence). V was clipped by 8 bases and J by 0 bases; unmatched bases: 13. CDR3 length: 19 amino acids. Cohort 3 donors counted as recovered after two negative PCRs, clearance, or resolved symptoms. The data were produced by immunoSEQ multiplex PCR, yet TCRdb's version contains in-frame clones alone and is incomplete. The sample yields roughly 500,000 clones, roughly 90% seen once. The gene calls are TRBV19 and TRBJ2-3; TRBD2 agrees at 14 bases. Specimen: PBMCs or T cells enriched from blood (not recorded which). The receptor was derived from a woman aged 40 to 55 who had recovered from COVID-19. The CDR3 sequence is CASRREGLAGEYSTDTQYF. Here the CDR3 DNA reads TGTGCCAGTCGGAGAGAGGGACTAGCGGGGGAATATAGCACAGATACGCAGTATTTT.